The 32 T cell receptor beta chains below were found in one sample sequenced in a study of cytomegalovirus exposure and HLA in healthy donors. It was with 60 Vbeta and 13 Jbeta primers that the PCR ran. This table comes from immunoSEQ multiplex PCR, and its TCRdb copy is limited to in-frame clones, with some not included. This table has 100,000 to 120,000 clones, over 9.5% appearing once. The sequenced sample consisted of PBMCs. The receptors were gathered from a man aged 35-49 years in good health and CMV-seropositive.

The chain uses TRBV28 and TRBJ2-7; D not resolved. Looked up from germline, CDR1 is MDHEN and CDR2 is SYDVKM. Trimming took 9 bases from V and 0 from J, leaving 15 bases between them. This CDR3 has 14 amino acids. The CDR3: CASTTAAYSYEQYF. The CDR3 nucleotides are TGTGCCAGTACGACTGCCGCCTACTCCTACGAGCAGTACTTC.

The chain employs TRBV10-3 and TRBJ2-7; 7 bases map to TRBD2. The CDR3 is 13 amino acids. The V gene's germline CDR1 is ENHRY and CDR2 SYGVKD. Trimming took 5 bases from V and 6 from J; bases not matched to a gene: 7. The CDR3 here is CAISPEAGAEQYF. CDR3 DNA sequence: TGTGCCATCAGTCCCGAGGCGGGAGCCGAGCAGTACTTC.

The CDR3 DNA reads as TGTGCCAGCAGTAACCTCAGGGATCTGCACGAGCAGTACTTC. Translated: CASSNLRDLHEQYF. The chain has TRBV2 and TRBJ2-7; TRBD1 might be the D (5 bases). With 5 bases removed from V and 5 bases from J, the gap between germline ends came to 16 bases. Germline-derived CDR1 and CDR2 are SNHLY and FYNNEI. There are 14 residues in the CDR3.

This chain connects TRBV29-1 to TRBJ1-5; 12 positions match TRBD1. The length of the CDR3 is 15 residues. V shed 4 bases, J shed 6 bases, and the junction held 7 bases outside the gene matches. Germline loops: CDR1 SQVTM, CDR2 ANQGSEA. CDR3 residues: CSVVGGTGGTQPQHF. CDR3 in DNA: TGCAGCGTTGTCGGTGGGACAGGGGGCACTCAGCCCCAGCATTTT.

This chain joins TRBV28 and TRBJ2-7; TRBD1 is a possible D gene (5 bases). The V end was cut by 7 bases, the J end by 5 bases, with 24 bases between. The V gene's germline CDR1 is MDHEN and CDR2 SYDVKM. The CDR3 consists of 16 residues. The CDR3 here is CASIPGTAGPYHEQYF. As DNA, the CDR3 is TGTGCCAGCATCCCTGGAACGGCAGGGCCTTACCACGAGCAGTACTTC.

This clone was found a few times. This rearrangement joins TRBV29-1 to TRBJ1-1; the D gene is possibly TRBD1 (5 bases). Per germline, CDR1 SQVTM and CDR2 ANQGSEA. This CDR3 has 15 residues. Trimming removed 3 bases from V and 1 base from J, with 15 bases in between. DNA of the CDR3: TGCAGCGTTGAGTGGAGGGTCAGGGCGAACACTGAAGCTTTCTTT. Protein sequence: CSVEWRVRANTEAFF.

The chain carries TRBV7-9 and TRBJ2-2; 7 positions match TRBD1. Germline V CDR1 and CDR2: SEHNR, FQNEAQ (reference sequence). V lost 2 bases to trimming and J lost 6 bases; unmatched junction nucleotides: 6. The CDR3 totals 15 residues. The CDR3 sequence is CASSLIQGEPGELFF. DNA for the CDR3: TGTGCCAGCAGCTTAATCCAGGGGGAGCCCGGGGAGCTGTTTTTT. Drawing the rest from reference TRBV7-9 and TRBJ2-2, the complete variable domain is DTGVSQNPRHKITKRGQNVTFRCDPISEHNRLYWYRQTLGQGPEFLTYFQNEAQLEKSRLLSDRFSAERPKGSFSTLEIQRTEQGDSAMYLCASSLIQGEPGELFFGEGSRLTVL.

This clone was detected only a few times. The CDR3 protein is CASSRRNGASGKETQYF. CDR3 in DNA: TGCGCCAGCAGCCGACGCAATGGGGCTAGCGGGAAAGAGACCCAGTACTTC. The chain is built from TRBV4-3 and TRBJ2-5; 9 positions agree with TRBD2. There are 17 residues in the CDR3. Germline V gene sequence: CDR1 LGHNA, CDR2 YSLEER. V shed 4 bases and J 3 bases; nucleotides not matched to a gene: 12.

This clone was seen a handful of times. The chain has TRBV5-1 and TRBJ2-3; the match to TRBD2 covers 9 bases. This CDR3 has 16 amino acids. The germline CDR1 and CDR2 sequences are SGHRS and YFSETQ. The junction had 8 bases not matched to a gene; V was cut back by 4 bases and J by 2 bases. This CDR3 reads CASSPSGGLVTDTQYF. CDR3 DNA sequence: TGCGCCAGCAGCCCCAGCGGGGGGCTTGTCACAGATACGCAGTATTTT.

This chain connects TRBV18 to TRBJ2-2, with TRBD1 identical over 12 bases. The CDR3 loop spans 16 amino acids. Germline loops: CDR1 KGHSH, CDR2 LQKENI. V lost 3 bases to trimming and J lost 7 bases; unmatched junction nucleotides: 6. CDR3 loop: CASSPGTGGDGGELFF. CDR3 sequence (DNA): TGTGCCAGCTCACCCGGGACAGGGGGCGATGGCGGGGAGCTGTTTTTT.

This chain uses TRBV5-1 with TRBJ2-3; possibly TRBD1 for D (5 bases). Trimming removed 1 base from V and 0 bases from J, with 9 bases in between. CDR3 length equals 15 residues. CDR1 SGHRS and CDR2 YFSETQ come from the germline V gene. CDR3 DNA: TGCGCCAGCAGCTTGTTTGACAGTAGCACAGATACGCAGTATTTT. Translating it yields CASSLFDSSTDTQYF.

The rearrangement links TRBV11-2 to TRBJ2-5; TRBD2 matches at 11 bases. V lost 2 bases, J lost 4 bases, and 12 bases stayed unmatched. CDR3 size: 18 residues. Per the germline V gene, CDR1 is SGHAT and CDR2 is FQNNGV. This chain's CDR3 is CASSLTPSVAGGRETQYF. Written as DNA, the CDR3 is TGTGCCAGCAGCTTAACCCCCTCGGTAGCGGGAGGGCGAGAGACCCAGTACTTC.

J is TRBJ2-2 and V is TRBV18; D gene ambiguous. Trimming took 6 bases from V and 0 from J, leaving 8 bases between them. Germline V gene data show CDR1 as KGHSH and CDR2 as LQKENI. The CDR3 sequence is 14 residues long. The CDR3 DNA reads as TGTGCCAGCTCCTCCACAACGAACACCGGGGAGCTGTTTTTT. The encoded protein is CASSSTTNTGELFF.

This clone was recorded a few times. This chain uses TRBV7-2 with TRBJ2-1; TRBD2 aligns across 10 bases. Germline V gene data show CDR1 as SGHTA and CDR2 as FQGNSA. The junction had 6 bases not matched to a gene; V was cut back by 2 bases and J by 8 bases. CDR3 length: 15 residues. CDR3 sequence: CASSLYRLAGDEQFF. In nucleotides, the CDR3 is TGTGCCAGCAGCTTATATCGGCTAGCGGGAGATGAGCAGTTCTTC.

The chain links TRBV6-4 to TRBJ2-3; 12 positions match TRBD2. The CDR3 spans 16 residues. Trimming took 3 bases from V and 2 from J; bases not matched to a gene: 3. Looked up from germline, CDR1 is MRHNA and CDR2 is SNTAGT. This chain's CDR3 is CASSETSGRPTDTQYF. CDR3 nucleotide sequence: TGTGCCAGCAGTGAGACTAGCGGGAGACCCACAGATACGCAGTATTTT.

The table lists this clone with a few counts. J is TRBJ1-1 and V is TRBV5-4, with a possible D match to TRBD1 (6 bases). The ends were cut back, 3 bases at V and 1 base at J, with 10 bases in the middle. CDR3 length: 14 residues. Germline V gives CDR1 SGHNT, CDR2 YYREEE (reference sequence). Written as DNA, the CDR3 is TGTGCCAGCAGCTACCGCAGGGGGAACACTGAAGCTTTCTTT. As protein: CASSYRRGNTEAFF. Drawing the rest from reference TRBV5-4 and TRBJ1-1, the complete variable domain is ETGVTQSPTHLIKTRGQQVTLRCSSQSGHNTVSWYQQALGQGPQFIFQYYREEENGRGNFPPRFSGLQFPNYSSELNVNALELDDSALYLCASSYRRGNTEAFFGQGTRLTVV.

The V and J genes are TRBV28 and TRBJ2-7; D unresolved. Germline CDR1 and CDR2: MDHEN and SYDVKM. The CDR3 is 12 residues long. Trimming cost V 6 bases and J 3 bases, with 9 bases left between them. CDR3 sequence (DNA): TGTGCCAGCAGACCTCAGAACTACGAGCAGTACTTC. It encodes CASRPQNYEQYF. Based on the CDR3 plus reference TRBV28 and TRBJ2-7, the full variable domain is DVKVTQSSRYLVKRTGEKVFLECVQDMDHENMFWYRQDPGLGLRLIYFSYDVKMKEKGDIPEGYSVSREKKERFSLILESASTNQTSMYLCASRPQNYEQYFGPGTRLTVT.

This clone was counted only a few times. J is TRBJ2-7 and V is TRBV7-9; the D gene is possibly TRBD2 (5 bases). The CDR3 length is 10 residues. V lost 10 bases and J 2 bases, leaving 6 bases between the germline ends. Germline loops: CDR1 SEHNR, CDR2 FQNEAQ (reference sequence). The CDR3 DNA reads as TGTGCCACGGGGACCTACGAGCAGTACTTC. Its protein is CATGTYEQYF.

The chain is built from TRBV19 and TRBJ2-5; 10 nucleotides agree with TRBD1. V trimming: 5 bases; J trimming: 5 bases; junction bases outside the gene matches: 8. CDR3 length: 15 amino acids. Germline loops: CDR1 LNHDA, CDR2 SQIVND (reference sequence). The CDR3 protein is CASSPGTGVGETQYF. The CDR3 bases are TGTGCCAGTAGTCCCGGGACAGGGGTCGGCGAGACCCAGTACTTC.

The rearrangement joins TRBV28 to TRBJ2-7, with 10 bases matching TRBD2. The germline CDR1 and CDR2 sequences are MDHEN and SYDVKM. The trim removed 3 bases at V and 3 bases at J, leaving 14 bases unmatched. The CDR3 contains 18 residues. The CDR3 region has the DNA TGTGCCAGCAGTTTCCCCCAGACTAGCGGGCTACGTGGCTACGAGCAGTACTTC. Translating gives CASSFPQTSGLRGYEQYF.

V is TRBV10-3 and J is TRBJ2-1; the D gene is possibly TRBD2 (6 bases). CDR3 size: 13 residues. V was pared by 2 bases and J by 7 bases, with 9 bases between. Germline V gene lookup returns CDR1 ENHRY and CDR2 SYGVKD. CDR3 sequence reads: CAISEAGRNEQFF. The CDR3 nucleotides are TGTGCCATCAGTGAGGCAGGGAGGAATGAGCAGTTCTTC.

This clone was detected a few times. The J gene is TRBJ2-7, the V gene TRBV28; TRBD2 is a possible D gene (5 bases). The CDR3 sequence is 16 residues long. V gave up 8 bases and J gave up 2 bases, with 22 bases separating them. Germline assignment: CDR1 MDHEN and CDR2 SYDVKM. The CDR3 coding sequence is TGTGCCAGCGGAGCGAGGAGCGGAAACCTCCCCTACGAGCAGTACTTC. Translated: CASGARSGNLPYEQYF.

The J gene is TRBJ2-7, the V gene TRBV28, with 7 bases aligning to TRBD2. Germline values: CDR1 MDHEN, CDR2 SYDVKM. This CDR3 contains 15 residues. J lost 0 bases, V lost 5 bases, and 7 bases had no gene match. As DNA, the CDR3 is TGTGCCAGCAGTCCGAGCGGGGCAAACTCCTACGAGCAGTACTTC. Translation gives CASSPSGANSYEQYF.

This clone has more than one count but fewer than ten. CDR3 loop: CSVEATGGTDTQYF. CDR3 DNA: TGCAGCGTTGAGGCAACCGGGGGCACAGATACGCAGTATTTT. V gene TRBV29-1 combines with J gene TRBJ2-3; a possible D gene is TRBD2 (5 bases). Germline assignment: CDR1 SQVTM and CDR2 ANQGSEA. The CDR3 runs 14 residues. Trimming left V 3 bases short and J 1 base short, with 11 bases between.

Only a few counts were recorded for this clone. Here the CDR3 DNA reads TGTGCCAGCAGCTTTGACGGGTCCACCGGGGAGCTGTTTTTT. It encodes CASSFDGSTGELFF. V usage is TRBV11-2 and J usage is TRBJ2-2; D ambiguous. Germline V gene data show CDR1 as SGHAT and CDR2 as FQNNGV. CDR3 length: 14 residues. V was pared by 3 bases and J by 4 bases, with 9 bases between.

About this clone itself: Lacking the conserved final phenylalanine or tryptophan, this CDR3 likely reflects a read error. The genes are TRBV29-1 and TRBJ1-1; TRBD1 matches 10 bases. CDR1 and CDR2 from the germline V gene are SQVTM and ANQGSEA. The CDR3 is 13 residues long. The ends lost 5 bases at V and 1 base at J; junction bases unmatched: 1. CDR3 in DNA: TGCAGCGTTCGGACAGGGGGGAACACTGAAGCTTTCTCT. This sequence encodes CSVRTGGNTEAFS.

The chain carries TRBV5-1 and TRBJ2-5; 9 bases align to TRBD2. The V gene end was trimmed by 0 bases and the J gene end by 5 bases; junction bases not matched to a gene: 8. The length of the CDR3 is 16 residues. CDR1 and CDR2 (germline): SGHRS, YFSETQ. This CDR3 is CASSLGAGGPWETQYF. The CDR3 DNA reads TGCGCCAGCAGCTTGGGGGCGGGAGGGCCCTGGGAGACCCAGTACTTC.

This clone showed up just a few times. The CDR3 here is CASSFVPQGYTF. The CDR3 DNA reads as TGTGCCAGCAGCTTTGTCCCCCAGGGCTACACCTTC. This sequence joins TRBV7-2 and TRBJ1-2; D is unresolved. Germline V CDR1 and CDR2: SGHTA, FQGNSA. This CDR3 is built from 12 residues. The ends were cut back, 3 bases at V and 8 bases at J, with 10 bases in the middle.

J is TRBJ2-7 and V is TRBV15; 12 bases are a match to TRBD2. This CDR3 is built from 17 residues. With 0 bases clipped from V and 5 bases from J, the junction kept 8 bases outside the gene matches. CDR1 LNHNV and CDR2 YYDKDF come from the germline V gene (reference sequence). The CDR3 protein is CATSRERTSGIDDEQYF. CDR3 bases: TGTGCCACCAGCAGAGAACGGACTAGCGGGATTGATGACGAGCAGTACTTC.

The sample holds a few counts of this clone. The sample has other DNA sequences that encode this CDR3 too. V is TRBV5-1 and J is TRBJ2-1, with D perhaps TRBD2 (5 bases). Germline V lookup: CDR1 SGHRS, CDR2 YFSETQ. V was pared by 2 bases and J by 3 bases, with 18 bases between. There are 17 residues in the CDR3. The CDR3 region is CASSFKASRFDYNEQFF. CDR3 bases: TGCGCCAGCAGCTTTAAAGCTAGCCGATTCGACTACAATGAGCAGTTCTTC.

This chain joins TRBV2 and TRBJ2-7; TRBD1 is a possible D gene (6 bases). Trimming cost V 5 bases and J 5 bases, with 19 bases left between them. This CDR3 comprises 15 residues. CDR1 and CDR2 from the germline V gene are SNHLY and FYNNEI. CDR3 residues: CASSTWTAQGNEQYF. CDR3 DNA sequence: TGTGCCAGCAGTACGTGGACAGCCCAGGGGAACGAGCAGTACTTC.

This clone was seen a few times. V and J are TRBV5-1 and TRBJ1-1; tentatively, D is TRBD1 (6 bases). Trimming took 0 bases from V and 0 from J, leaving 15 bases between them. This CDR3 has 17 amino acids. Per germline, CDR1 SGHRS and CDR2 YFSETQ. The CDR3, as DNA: TGCGCCAGCAGCTTGGTTACCGTGGGACAAGTGAACACTGAAGCTTTCTTT. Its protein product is CASSLVTVGQVNTEAFF. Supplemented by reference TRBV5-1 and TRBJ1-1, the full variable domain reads KAGVTQTPRYLIKTRGQQVTLSCSPISGHRSVSWYQQTPGQGLQFLFEYFSETQRNKGNFPGRFSGRQFSNSRSEMNVSTLELGDSALYLCASSLVTVGQVNTEAFFGQGTRLTVV.